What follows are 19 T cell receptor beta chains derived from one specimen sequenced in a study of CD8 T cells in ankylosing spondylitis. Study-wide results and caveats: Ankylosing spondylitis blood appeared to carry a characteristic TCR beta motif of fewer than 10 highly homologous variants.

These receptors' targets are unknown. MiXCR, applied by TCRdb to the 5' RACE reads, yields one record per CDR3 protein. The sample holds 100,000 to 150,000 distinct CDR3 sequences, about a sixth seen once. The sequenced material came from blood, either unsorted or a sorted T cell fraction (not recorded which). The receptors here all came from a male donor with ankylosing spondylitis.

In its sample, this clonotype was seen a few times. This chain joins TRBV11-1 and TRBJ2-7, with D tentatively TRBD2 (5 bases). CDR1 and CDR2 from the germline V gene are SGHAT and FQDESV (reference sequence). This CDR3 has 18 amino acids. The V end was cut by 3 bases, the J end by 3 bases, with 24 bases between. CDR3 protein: CASSFAPSTSYYYYEQYF. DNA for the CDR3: TGTGCCAGCAGCTTCGCTCCTAGCACCTCTTACTACTACTACGAGCAGTACTTC.

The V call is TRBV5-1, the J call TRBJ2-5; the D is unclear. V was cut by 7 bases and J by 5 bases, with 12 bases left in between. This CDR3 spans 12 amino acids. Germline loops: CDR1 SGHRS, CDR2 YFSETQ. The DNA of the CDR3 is TGCGCCAGCGGTCCAGGTTGGGAGACCCAGTACTTC. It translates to CASGPGWETQYF. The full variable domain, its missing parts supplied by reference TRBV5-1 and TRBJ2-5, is KAGVTQTPRYLIKTRGQQVTLSCSPISGHRSVSWYQQTPGQGLQFLFEYFSETQRNKGNFPGRFSGRQFSNSRSEMNVSTLELGDSALYLCASGPGWETQYFGPGTRLLVL.

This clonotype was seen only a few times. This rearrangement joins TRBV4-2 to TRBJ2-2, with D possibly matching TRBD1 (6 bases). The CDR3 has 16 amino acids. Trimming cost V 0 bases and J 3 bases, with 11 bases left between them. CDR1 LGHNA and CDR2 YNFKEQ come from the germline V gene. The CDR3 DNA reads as TGTGCCAGCAGCCAAGACCACACAGGGTACACCGGGGAGCTGTTTTTT. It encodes CASSQDHTGYTGELFF.

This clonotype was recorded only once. CDR3 coding DNA: TGTGCCAGCAGTTCCGAAGGGGCCGATGCAACTAATGAAAAACTGTTTTTT. It codes for CASSSEGADATNEKLFF. The genes are TRBV6-5 and TRBJ1-4; D may be TRBD1 (5 bases). V dropped 4 bases and J dropped 0 bases, with 15 bases sitting between them. Germline values: CDR1 MNHEY, CDR2 SVGAGI. This CDR3 spans 17 amino acids.

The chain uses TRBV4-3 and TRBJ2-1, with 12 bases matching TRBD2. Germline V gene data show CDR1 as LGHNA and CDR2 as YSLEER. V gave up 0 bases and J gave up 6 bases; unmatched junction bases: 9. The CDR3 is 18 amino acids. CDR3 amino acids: CASSQDLWLAGGFNEQFF. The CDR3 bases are TGCGCCAGCAGCCAAGATCTTTGGCTAGCGGGAGGGTTCAATGAGCAGTTCTTC.

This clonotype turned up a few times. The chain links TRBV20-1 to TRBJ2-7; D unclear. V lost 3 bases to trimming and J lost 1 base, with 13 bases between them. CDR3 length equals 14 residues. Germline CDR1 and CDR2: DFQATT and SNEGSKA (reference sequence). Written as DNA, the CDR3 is TGCAGTGCTAGCCCGCAGCCCAGATCCTACGAGCAGTACTTC. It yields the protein CSASPQPRSYEQYF.

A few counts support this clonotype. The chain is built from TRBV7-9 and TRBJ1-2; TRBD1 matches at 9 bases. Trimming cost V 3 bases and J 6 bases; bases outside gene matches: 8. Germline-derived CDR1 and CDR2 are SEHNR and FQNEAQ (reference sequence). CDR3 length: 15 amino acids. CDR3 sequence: CASSFPGQGSDGYTF. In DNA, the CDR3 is TGTGCCAGCAGCTTTCCTGGACAGGGGTCCGATGGCTACACCTTC. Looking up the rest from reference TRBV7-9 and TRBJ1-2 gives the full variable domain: DTGVSQNPRHKITKRGQNVTFRCDPISEHNRLYWYRQTLGQGPEFLTYFQNEAQLEKSRLLSDRFSAERPKGSFSTLEIQRTEQGDSAMYLCASSFPGQGSDGYTFGSGTRLTVV.

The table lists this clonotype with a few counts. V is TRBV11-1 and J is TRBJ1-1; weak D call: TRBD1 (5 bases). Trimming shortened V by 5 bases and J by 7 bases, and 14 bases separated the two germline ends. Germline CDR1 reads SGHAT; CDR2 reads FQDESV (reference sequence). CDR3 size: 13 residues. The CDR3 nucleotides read TGTGCCAGCAGCCAGGTCTTTGGGGGTGAAGCTTTCTTT. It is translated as CASSQVFGGEAFF.

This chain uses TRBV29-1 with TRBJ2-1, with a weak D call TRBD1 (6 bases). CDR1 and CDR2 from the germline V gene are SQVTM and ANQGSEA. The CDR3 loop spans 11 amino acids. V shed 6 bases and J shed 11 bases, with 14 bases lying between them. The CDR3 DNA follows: TGCAGCGTCCCAAGCCAGGGGCAGCAGTTCTTC. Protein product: CSVPSQGQQFF.

CDR3: CASSFVVAGVSYNEQFF. The CDR3 nucleotides are TGTGCCAGCAGTTTTGTCGTGGCGGGAGTTTCCTACAATGAGCAGTTCTTC. The V call is TRBV27, the J call TRBJ2-1; 7 bases are a match to TRBD2. With 3 bases clipped from V and 1 base from J, the junction kept 9 bases outside the gene matches. The length of the CDR3 is 17 residues. Germline CDR1 is MNHEY and CDR2 is SMNVEV (reference sequence).

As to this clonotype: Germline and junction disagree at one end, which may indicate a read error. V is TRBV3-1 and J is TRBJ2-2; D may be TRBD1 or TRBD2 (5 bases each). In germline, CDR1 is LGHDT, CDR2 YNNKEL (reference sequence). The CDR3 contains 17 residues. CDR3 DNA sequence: TGTGCCTGCAGCAAAGATGTTCCAGGGAGGAACACCGGGGAGCTGTTTTTT. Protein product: CACSKDVPGRNTGELFF.

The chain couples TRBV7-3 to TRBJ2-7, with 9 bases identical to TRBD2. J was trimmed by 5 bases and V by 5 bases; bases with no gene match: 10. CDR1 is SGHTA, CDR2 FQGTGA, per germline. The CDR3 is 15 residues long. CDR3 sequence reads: CASSTEAGGPNEQYF. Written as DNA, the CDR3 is TGTGCCAGCAGCACTGAAGCGGGAGGTCCCAACGAGCAGTACTTC.

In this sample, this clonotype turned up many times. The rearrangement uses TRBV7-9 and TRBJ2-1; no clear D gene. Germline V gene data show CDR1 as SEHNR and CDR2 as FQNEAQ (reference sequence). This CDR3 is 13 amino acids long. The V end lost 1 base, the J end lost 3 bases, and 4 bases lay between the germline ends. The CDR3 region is CASSLVGYNEQFF. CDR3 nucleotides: TGTGCCAGCAGCTTAGTTGGCTACAATGAGCAGTTCTTC.

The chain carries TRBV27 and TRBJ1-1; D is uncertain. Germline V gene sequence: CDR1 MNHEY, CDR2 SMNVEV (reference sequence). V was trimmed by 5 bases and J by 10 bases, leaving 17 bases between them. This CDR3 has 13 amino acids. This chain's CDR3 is CASSPSPGPGAFF. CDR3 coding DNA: TGTGCCAGCAGTCCCTCTCCCGGTCCTGGAGCTTTCTTT.

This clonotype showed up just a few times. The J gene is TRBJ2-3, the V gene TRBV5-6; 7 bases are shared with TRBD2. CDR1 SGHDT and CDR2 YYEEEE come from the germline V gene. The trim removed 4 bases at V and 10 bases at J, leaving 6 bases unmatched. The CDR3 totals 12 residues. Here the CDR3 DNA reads TGTGCCAGCAGCGGTGGACTAGTTCCGCAGTATTTT. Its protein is CASSGGLVPQYF.

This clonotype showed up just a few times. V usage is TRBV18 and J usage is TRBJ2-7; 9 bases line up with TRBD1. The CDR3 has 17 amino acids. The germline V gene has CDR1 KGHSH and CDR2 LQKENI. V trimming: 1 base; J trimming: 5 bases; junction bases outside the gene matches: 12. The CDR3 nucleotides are TGTGCCAGCTCACCACGGCGTGTGGGACAGGGAACCCACGAGCAGTACTTC. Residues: CASSPRRVGQGTHEQYF.

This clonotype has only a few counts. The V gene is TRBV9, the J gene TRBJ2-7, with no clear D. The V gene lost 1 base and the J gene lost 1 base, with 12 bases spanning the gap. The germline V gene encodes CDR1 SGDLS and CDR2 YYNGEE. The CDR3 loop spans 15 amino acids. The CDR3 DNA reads TGTGCCAGCAGCGTAAGGTTTGGCTCTTCCTACGAGCAGTACTTC. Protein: CASSVRFGSSYEQYF.

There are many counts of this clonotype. CDR3 amino acids: CASSQGPEAFF. The CDR3 DNA follows: TGCGCCAGCAGCCAAGGACCTGAAGCTTTCTTT. The gene calls are TRBV4-1 and TRBJ1-1, with D hard to call. This CDR3 region has 11 residues. Germline V lookup: CDR1 MGHRA, CDR2 YSYEKL. Trimming removed 1 base at V and 6 bases at J, with 3 bases between.

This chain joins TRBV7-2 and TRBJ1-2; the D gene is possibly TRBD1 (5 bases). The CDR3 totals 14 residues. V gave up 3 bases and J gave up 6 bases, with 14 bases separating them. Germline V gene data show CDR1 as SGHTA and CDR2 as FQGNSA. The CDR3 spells CASSLRGSADGYTF. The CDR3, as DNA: TGTGCCAGCAGCTTGAGGGGATCGGCAGATGGCTACACCTTC.